These 27 T cell receptor beta chains were all obtained from the same sample, sequenced in a study of somatic mutations in cytotoxic T cells in rheumatoid arthritis (dated by TCRdb to about 2017). The library was made by the immunoSEQ multiplex PCR assay. Drawn from immuneACCESS, this table holds only the in-frame rearrangements with V and J called that TCRdb kept. Clones are partly lost; checked studies trace under half to an unresolved V gene and leave the rest unexplained. Recorded for this sample are approximately 9,600 clones; over 80% of them occurred a single time. Around 8% of the sample is in the top ten clones. Input material: CD8+ T cells sorted from blood. The receptors here all came from an adult with rheumatoid arthritis.

The chain has TRBV10-2 and TRBJ1-2; 7 nucleotides line up with TRBD1. CDR3 length: 15 amino acids. CDR1 is WSHSY, CDR2 SAAADI, per germline. Trimming at V came to 2 bases and at J to 3 bases, leaving 6 bases not matched to a gene. CDR3 coding DNA: TGCGCCAGCAGTGAGGCAGGGGGACTGGACTATGGCTACACCTTC. Translation: CASSEAGGLDYGYTF.

The chain uses TRBV10-3 and TRBJ1-1; D unclear. V was shortened by 3 bases and J by 4 bases, with 15 bases between the two germline ends. The CDR3 consists of 15 residues. Germline values: CDR1 ENHRY, CDR2 SYGVKD. The DNA of the CDR3 is TGTGCCATCAGTGAACTTCGGGGTGGAAGCACTGAAGCTTTCTTT. Amino acids: CAISELRGGSTEAFF.

The rearrangement joins TRBV5-1 to TRBJ1-1, with 7 bases identical to TRBD1. Germline V gene data show CDR1 as SGHRS and CDR2 as YFSETQ. Losses at the gene ends were 3 bases for V and 4 bases for J; bases not matched to a gene: 9. This CDR3 is built from 15 residues. CDR3 protein: CASSYQTGLGTEAFF. For the CDR3, the DNA is TGCGCCAGCAGCTACCAGACAGGGTTAGGCACTGAAGCTTTCTTT.

The chain carries TRBV19 and TRBJ2-5; D gene uncertain. CDR3 length: 13 amino acids. V lost 0 bases, J lost 4 bases, and 6 bases lay in between. Germline lookup yields CDR1 LNHDA and CDR2 SQIVND (reference sequence). The CDR3 DNA is TGTGCCAGTAGTATAGATGAAGGAGAGACCCAGTACTTC. It is translated as CASSIDEGETQYF.

The chain uses TRBV5-6 and TRBJ2-7, with TRBD2 matching over 12 bases. This CDR3 has 15 amino acids. J was trimmed by 7 bases and V by 0 bases; bases with no gene match: 5. Germline V gene data show CDR1 as SGHDT and CDR2 as YYEEEE. CDR3 sequence (DNA): TGTGCCAGCAGCTTGGGACTAGCGGGAGTGGGTGAGCAGTACTTC. Translation gives CASSLGLAGVGEQYF.

The CDR3 loop reads CASSFGQGIYNEQFF. Here the CDR3 DNA reads TGCGCCAGCAGCTTCGGACAGGGGATCTACAATGAGCAGTTCTTC. The V and J genes are TRBV5-1 and TRBJ2-1; TRBD1 agrees at 9 bases. The CDR3 totals 15 residues. CDR1 and CDR2 (germline): SGHRS, YFSETQ. With V trimmed by 2 bases and J by 3 bases, 3 bases remained unmatched.

V gene TRBV7-9 combines with J gene TRBJ1-1; no firm D call. The CDR3 has 18 residues. V gave up 0 bases and J gave up 1 base, with 18 bases separating them. Germline V gene data show CDR1 as SEHNR and CDR2 as FQNEAQ (reference sequence). The CDR3 sequence: CASSLAIKYQVSNTEAFF. The DNA of the CDR3 is TGTGCCAGCAGCTTAGCGATTAAATACCAAGTCTCGAACACTGAAGCTTTCTTT.

V is TRBV5-4 and J is TRBJ2-1; 13 bases are a match to TRBD2. The CDR3 sequence is 15 residues long. The J segment lost 9 bases and the V segment lost 4 bases, leaving 7 bases of the junction unmatched. Germline CDR1 and CDR2: SGHNT and YYREEE (reference sequence). Here the CDR3 reads CASSETSGGRTEQFF. The CDR3 nucleotides are TGTGCCAGCAGCGAGACTAGCGGGGGGCGAACTGAGCAGTTCTTC. The whole variable domain, filled in from reference TRBV5-4 and TRBJ2-1, reads ETGVTQSPTHLIKTRGQQVTLRCSSQSGHNTVSWYQQALGQGPQFIFQYYREEENGRGNFPPRFSGLQFPNYSSELNVNALELDDSALYLCASSETSGGRTEQFFGPGTRLTVL.

This clone was detected a few times. This sequence joins TRBV19 and TRBJ1-1, with TRBD1 as a possible D gene (5 bases). The V end lost 5 bases, the J end lost 4 bases, and 14 bases lay between the germline ends. Germline V gene lookup returns CDR1 LNHDA and CDR2 SQIVND (reference sequence). The CDR3 is made up of 14 amino acids. The CDR3 here is CASSVSNTGTEAFF. Written as DNA, the CDR3 is TGTGCCAGTAGTGTATCCAACACAGGCACTGAAGCTTTCTTT.

As to this clone: Compared with germline, one end of the junction differs, possibly owing to a read error. This chain uses TRBV7-7 with TRBJ2-2; D unclear. This CDR3 comprises 15 residues. CDR1 is SSHAT and CDR2 is FNYEAQ in the germline V gene (reference sequence). This CDR3 reads CASSPFDGNTGELFF. The CDR3 DNA sequence: TGTGCTAGCAGCCCTTTTGACGGGAACACCGGGGAGCTGTTTTTT.

CDR3: CASSDRSVVTEAFF. The CDR3, as DNA: TGTGCCAGCAGTGATAGGTCAGTGGTGACTGAAGCTTTCTTT. The chain employs TRBV2 and TRBJ1-1; D uncertain. Germline CDR1 SNHLY, CDR2 FYNNEI. Trimming cost V 3 bases and J 5 bases, with 13 bases left between them. The CDR3 is 14 residues long.

The CDR3, as DNA: TGTGCCAGCAGCTTACGGGGGACTGGACTAGCCGACGAGCAGTACTTC. Encoded protein: CASSLRGTGLADEQYF. This chain joins TRBV11-2 and TRBJ2-7; TRBD2 matches at 8 bases. Germline V lookup: CDR1 SGHAT, CDR2 FQNNGV. The CDR3 is 16 residues long. J gave up 5 bases and V 2 bases, and 11 bases lay outside the gene matches.

The chain links TRBV13 to TRBJ2-7; D is perhaps TRBD1 (5 bases). Trimming took 5 bases from V and 2 from J, leaving 10 bases between them. The CDR3 extends over 13 amino acids. From germline, CDR1 is PRHDT and CDR2 FYEKMQ (reference sequence). Written as DNA, the CDR3 is TGTGCCAGCAGCCAGGGCAGGCCCTACGAGCAGTACTTC. Translation: CASSQGRPYEQYF.

The chain is built from TRBV9 and TRBJ2-7; D gene uncertain. The CDR3 consists of 14 residues. Germline V gives CDR1 SGDLS, CDR2 YYNGEE. V was clipped by 6 bases and J by 7 bases, with 20 bases between them. The CDR3 nucleotides read TGTGCCAGCAACCCCGGACGAGGATTTGAAGAGCAGTACTTC. This codes for CASNPGRGFEEQYF. The full variable domain, completed using reference TRBV9 and TRBJ2-7, is DSGVTQTPKHLITATGQRVTLRCSPRSGDLSVYWYQQSLDQGLQFLIQYYNGEERAKGNILERFSAQQFPDLHSELNLSSLELGDSALYFCASNPGRGFEEQYFGPGTRLTVT.

The chain joins TRBV5-1 to TRBJ2-7, with a possible D match to TRBD1 (5 bases). CDR1 and CDR2 (germline): SGHRS, YFSETQ. CDR3 length: 14 residues. V lost 0 bases, J lost 0 bases, and 7 bases lay in between. The CDR3 nucleotides read TGCGCCAGCAGCTTGGAGGGGAACTCCTACGAGCAGTACTTC. It yields the protein CASSLEGNSYEQYF.

For the CDR3, the DNA is TGTGCCACCAGCCGGCCGGGCCGACTCTCTGGGGCCAACGTCCTGACTTTC. Its translation: CATSRPGRLSGANVLTF. This chain uses TRBV15 with TRBJ2-6; no clear D. Germline CDR1 LNHNV, CDR2 YYDKDF (reference sequence). CDR3 length: 17 residues. With 5 bases removed from V and 0 bases from J, the gap between germline ends came to 14 bases.

The chain combines TRBV7-2 with TRBJ2-5; no clear D. Near its end, the DNA agrees better with TRBJ2-7, so the J call may be wrong. This CDR3 is 13 amino acids long. Germline CDR1 is SGHTA and CDR2 is FQGNSA. CDR3 loop: CASSLRMGREQYF. The DNA of the CDR3 is TGTGCCAGCAGCTTAAGAATGGGTCGCGAGCAGTACTTC.

V gene TRBV11-2 combines with J gene TRBJ2-5; the D gene is possibly TRBD2 (6 bases). Germline loops: CDR1 SGHAT, CDR2 FQNNGV. This CDR3 is built from 15 residues. The ends were cut back, 4 bases at V and 2 bases at J, with 14 bases in the middle. CDR3 in amino acids: CASSSAGTGQETQYF. CDR3 nucleotide sequence: TGTGCCAGCAGCTCCGCCGGGACTGGACAAGAGACCCAGTACTTC.

V is TRBV4-1 and J is TRBJ2-1; TRBD2 agrees at 8 bases. Germline loops: CDR1 MGHRA, CDR2 YSYEKL. V lost 3 bases, J lost 0 bases, and 1 base stayed unmatched. The CDR3 extends over 15 amino acids. The CDR3 DNA sequence: TGCGCCAGCAGCCAGAGCGGGAGCTCCTACAATGAGCAGTTCTTC. Its protein is CASSQSGSSYNEQFF.

V is TRBV6-1 and J is TRBJ1-1, with 7 positions matching TRBD1. The V gene end was trimmed by 3 bases and the J gene end by 3 bases; junction bases not matched to a gene: 13. Germline CDR1 reads MNHNS; CDR2 reads SASEGT. CDR3 length: 17 amino acids. The CDR3 DNA reads as TGTGCCAGCAGTGAGTACCCAGGGGGGGAATCCGACACTGAAGCTTTCTTT. Translating gives CASSEYPGGESDTEAFF.

V usage is TRBV5-1 and J usage is TRBJ1-1, with 7 bases aligning to TRBD1. The CDR3 is 12 residues long. Looked up from germline, CDR1 is SGHRS and CDR2 is YFSETQ. V lost 6 bases to trimming and J lost 4 bases; unmatched junction nucleotides: 3. CDR3 residues: CASTPGGTEAFF. The CDR3 nucleotides read TGCGCCAGCACCCCAGGGGGCACTGAAGCTTTCTTT.

The chain couples TRBV19 to TRBJ1-5; D uncertain. Trimming took 4 bases from V and 7 from J, leaving 8 bases between them. This CDR3 has 12 residues. The germline gives CDR1 LNHDA, CDR2 SQIVND (reference sequence). The CDR3 DNA is TGTGCCAGTAGTAGGGGAGCCCAGCCCCAGCATTTT. It codes for CASSRGAQPQHF.

This chain joins TRBV29-1 and TRBJ2-1; possible D gene TRBD2, 5 bases. CDR3 size: 12 residues. CDR1 and CDR2 (germline): SQVTM, ANQGSEA. V was cut by 1 base and J by 6 bases, with 7 bases left in between. The CDR3 here is CSVEALANEQFF. The CDR3, as DNA: TGCAGCGTTGAAGCGCTAGCCAATGAGCAGTTCTTC.

The genes are TRBV5-1 and TRBJ1-1, with TRBD1 matching over 7 bases. Germline CDR1 reads SGHRS; CDR2 reads YFSETQ. After removal of 0 bases from V and 5 bases from J, the junction contained 4 bases not matched to a gene. The CDR3 has 14 residues. The CDR3 coding sequence is TGCGCCAGCAGCTTGGAGGCAGGGGGGACTGAAGCTTTCTTT. Amino acid sequence: CASSLEAGGTEAFF.

This chain uses TRBV10-1 with TRBJ2-7; no clear D gene. The CDR3 spans 15 residues. Trimming shortened V by 4 bases and J by 0 bases, and 13 bases separated the two germline ends. CDR1 WNHNN and CDR2 SYGVQD come from the germline V gene (reference sequence). The CDR3, as DNA: TGCGCCAGCAGTGGAGCCGACTCGAACTCCTACGAGCAGTACTTC. This codes for CASSGADSNSYEQYF.

This clone appeared a few times. Other DNA sequences within the sample encode an identical CDR3. This chain joins TRBV10-3 and TRBJ1-2; D is undetermined. Germline V lookup: CDR1 ENHRY, CDR2 SYGVKD. The CDR3 is made up of 12 amino acids. The V gene lost 2 bases and the J gene lost 6 bases, with 7 bases spanning the gap. This chain's CDR3 is CAISEGQDGYTF. Written as DNA, the CDR3 is TGTGCCATCAGTGAGGGCCAAGATGGCTACACCTTC.

This chain links TRBV30 with TRBJ1-1, with D unresolved. V dropped 4 bases and J dropped 4 bases, with 19 bases sitting between them. The CDR3 length is 15 residues. Per the germline V gene, CDR1 is GTSNPN and CDR2 is SVGIG (reference sequence). For the CDR3, the DNA is TGTGCCTGGAATTATCCCTCGTGGAGTAGCACTGAAGCTTTCTTT. Encoded protein: CAWNYPSWSSTEAFF.